This entry lists 31 T cell receptor beta chains sequenced from one sample in a study of circulating CD8 cells and anti-PD-1 response in melanoma. Using approximately 15 ng of total RNA, TCR libraries were made with the QIAseq Immune Repertoire TCR panel. TCRdb called the reads again in MiXCR, with one record for every CDR3 protein. The sample lists over a thousand distinct CDR3 sequences; around 4.8% were seen once. From live CD3+CD8+TCRalphabeta+ cells, four PD-1 and/or TIGIT subsets were sorted. Sequenced here: CD8+ T cells from PBMCs, sampled at baseline or after one month of anti-PD-1 therapy (not recorded which). Receptor source: a human donor with melanoma.

This clonotype ranks as large (0.1 to 1%). CDR3 loop: CASSWGSNYEQYF. CDR3 DNA sequence: TGTGCCAGCAGTTGGGGGTCAAACTACGAGCAGTACTTC. The V gene is TRBV27, the J gene TRBJ2-7, with D perhaps being TRBD1 or TRBD2 (5 bases each). CDR3 size: 13 residues. Deletions cut 4 bases from V and 3 bases from J, with 10 bases between. Germline lookup yields CDR1 MNHEY and CDR2 SMNVEV (reference sequence).

This clonotype ranks as medium-sized. The chain recombines TRBV12-3 or TRBV12-4 with TRBJ2-1; tentatively, D is TRBD1 (5 bases). V lost 7 bases and J 8 bases, leaving 15 bases between the germline ends. CDR3 size: 13 residues. CDR3 nucleotides: TGTGCCAGCACCCTTGGGGCAAAGTATGAGCAGTTCTTC. This codes for CASTLGAKYEQFF.

By sample share, this clonotype is large. V is TRBV29-1 and J is TRBJ2-3, with a weak D call TRBD2 (6 bases). The CDR3 sequence is 14 residues long. CDR1 is SQVTM, CDR2 ANQGSEA, per germline. Trimming cost V 4 bases and J 0 bases, with 11 bases left between them. For the CDR3, the DNA is TGCAGCGTTGTCGGAGGGACTAGCACAGATACGCAGTATTTT. It yields the protein CSVVGGTSTDTQYF.

By share, this clonotype counts as medium-sized. The V gene is TRBV9, the J gene TRBJ2-7; tentatively, D is TRBD1 (5 bases). The V and J ends lost 0 bases and 1 base respectively, with 11 bases between them. This CDR3 is built from 15 residues. From germline, CDR1 is SGDLS and CDR2 YYNGEE. CDR3 sequence reads: CASSVGQGVSYEQYF. In nucleotides, the CDR3 is TGTGCCAGCAGCGTAGGGCAGGGCGTATCCTACGAGCAGTACTTC.

Within the sample, this clonotype is large. This chain links TRBV24-1 with TRBJ2-1; D may be TRBD1 (6 bases). Germline V CDR1 and CDR2: KGHDR, SFDVKD. The CDR3 is 16 residues long. Trimming left V 3 bases short and J 3 bases short, with 14 bases between. The CDR3: CATSDLARGDYNEQFF. In DNA form, the CDR3 reads TGTGCCACCAGTGATCTGGCCAGGGGTGACTACAATGAGCAGTTCTTC.

Relative to its sample, this clonotype is medium-sized. The V and J genes are TRBV9 and TRBJ2-2; TRBD1 matches at 9 bases. The CDR3 sequence is 16 residues long. The J segment lost 0 bases and the V segment lost 4 bases, leaving 4 bases of the junction unmatched. Germline CDR1 SGDLS, CDR2 YYNGEE. In DNA form, the CDR3 reads TGTGCCAGCAGCAAGAGACAGGGGGCGAACACCGGGGAGCTGTTTTTT. Translating gives CASSKRQGANTGELFF. The variable domain in full, completed from reference TRBV9 and TRBJ2-2, reads DSGVTQTPKHLITATGQRVTLRCSPRSGDLSVYWYQQSLDQGLQFLIQYYNGEERAKGNILERFSAQQFPDLHSELNLSSLELGDSALYFCASSKRQGANTGELFFGEGSRLTVL.

This clonotype is termed medium-sized (0.01 to 0.1%). The CDR3 here is CASSQDLEQGGYGYTF. The CDR3 nucleotides are TGCGCCAGCAGCCAAGATTTGGAACAAGGCGGATACGGCTACACCTTC. The V gene is TRBV4-1, the J gene TRBJ1-2; the D is unclear. Per the germline V gene, CDR1 is MGHRA and CDR2 is YSYEKL. V lost 0 bases and J lost 8, with 19 bases in between. The CDR3 is 16 amino acids.

By share, this clonotype counts as large. The chain recombines TRBV7-6 with TRBJ1-1; 10 positions agree with TRBD1. Trimming removed 6 bases from V and 7 bases from J; junction bases left unmatched: 8. This CDR3 region has 14 residues. Germline CDR1 and CDR2: SGHVS and FNYEAQ. CDR3 residues: CASRWDRGKGEAFF. CDR3 sequence (DNA): TGTGCCAGCAGGTGGGACAGGGGAAAGGGTGAAGCTTTCTTT.

This clonotype qualifies as large. The chain links TRBV4-1 to TRBJ2-2, with no clear D. Germline V CDR1 and CDR2: MGHRA, YSYEKL. The CDR3 consists of 15 residues. Trimming removed 3 bases at V and 8 bases at J, with 16 bases between. This chain's CDR3 is CASSQARAPTGELFF. The CDR3 region has the DNA TGCGCCAGCAGCCAGGCCCGGGCCCCCACGGGGGAGCTGTTTTTT.

This clonotype is large by share. The chain couples TRBV19 to TRBJ1-5; tentative D call: TRBD1 (5 bases). The CDR3 extends over 15 amino acids. V lost 2 bases and J lost 7, with 15 bases in between. Germline assignment: CDR1 LNHDA and CDR2 SQIVND (reference sequence). CDR3 nucleotide sequence: TGTGCCAGTAGTATATCCAGGGCTGGGCAACAGCCCCAGCATTTT. This sequence encodes CASSISRAGQQPQHF.

This clonotype qualifies as medium-sized (0.01 to 0.1%). The chain couples TRBV29-1 to TRBJ2-1; no firm D call. Between the trimmed V and J ends, which lost 3 bases and 1 base, there was a span of 4 bases. Germline CDR1 SQVTM, CDR2 ANQGSEA. CDR3 length equals 12 residues. In nucleotides, the CDR3 is TGCAGCGTTGAGGTATCCTACAATGAGCAGTTCTTC. It yields the protein CSVEVSYNEQFF.

This clonotype is categorized as large. The J gene is TRBJ2-3, the V gene TRBV27; 9 bases line up with TRBD1. CDR1 and CDR2 (germline): MNHEY, SMNVEV (reference sequence). The length of the CDR3 is 15 residues. J lost 1 base, V lost 5 bases, and 4 bases had no gene match. The CDR3 coding sequence is TGTGCCAGCAGTGTCCGACAGGGGGGCACAGATACGCAGTATTTT. This translates into CASSVRQGGTDTQYF.

This clonotype was counted only a few times. The chain employs TRBV28 and TRBJ2-6; D gene ambiguous. The CDR3 length is 16 residues. The V and J ends lost 7 bases and 1 base respectively, with 14 bases between them. Germline CDR1 and CDR2: MDHEN and SYDVKM. The CDR3 sequence: CASNETPDSGANVLTF. Written as DNA, the CDR3 is TGTGCCAGCAACGAGACCCCCGATTCTGGGGCCAACGTCCTGACTTTC.

By share, this clonotype ranks as medium-sized. J is TRBJ2-7 and V is TRBV20-1; the D is unclear. There are 14 residues in the CDR3. Trimming stripped 0 bases from V and 0 bases from J, with 9 bases between. The germline V gene encodes CDR1 DFQATT and CDR2 SNEGSKA (reference sequence). CDR3 protein: CSARDLRASYEQYF. DNA for the CDR3: TGCAGTGCTAGAGATCTTAGGGCCTCCTACGAGCAGTACTTC.

This clonotype is classed as large (0.1 to 1%). The V and J genes are TRBV27 and TRBJ2-7; D gene ambiguous. CDR1 is MNHEY and CDR2 is SMNVEV in the germline V gene (reference sequence). Trimming stripped 3 bases from V and 4 bases from J, with 10 bases between. This CDR3 spans 13 amino acids. DNA for the CDR3: TGTGCCAGCAGTTTCGGGTCAGCATACGAGCAGTACTTC. Translating it yields CASSFGSAYEQYF.

Relative to its sample, this clonotype is medium-sized (0.01 to 0.1%). CDR3 DNA: TGTGCCAGCAGCTTGGTGAACGACGAGACCCAGTACTTC. Amino acids: CASSLVNDETQYF. The chain links TRBV5-5 to TRBJ2-5; no reliable D call. This CDR3 has 13 amino acids. Germline V gene sequence: CDR1 SGHKS, CDR2 YYEKEE (reference sequence). V shed 0 bases and J shed 5 bases, with 8 bases lying between them.

Judged by abundance, this clonotype is medium-sized (0.01 to 0.1%). The gene calls are TRBV14 and TRBJ2-1; D call uncertain. This CDR3 is built from 14 residues. Trimming shortened V by 2 bases and J by 1 base, and 6 bases separated the two germline ends. Germline assignment: CDR1 SGHDN and CDR2 FVKESK. As DNA, the CDR3 is TGTGCCAGCAGCCAACTGCCTTCCTACAATGAGCAGTTCTTC. Amino acid sequence: CASSQLPSYNEQFF.

By share, this clonotype ranks as medium-sized (0.01 to 0.1%). J is TRBJ2-1 and V is TRBV19; 8 bases align to TRBD2. This CDR3 is built from 13 residues. V lost 6 bases, J lost 7 bases, and 5 bases stayed unmatched. The germline gives CDR1 LNHDA, CDR2 SQIVND (reference sequence). The DNA for the CDR3 is TGTGCCAGTAGCCCCTTAGCGGGAAATGAGCAGTTCTTC. As protein: CASSPLAGNEQFF.

V usage is TRBV27 and J usage is TRBJ1-5; a possible D gene is TRBD1 (5 bases). The CDR3 is made up of 13 amino acids. Trimming pared 5 bases from V and 9 bases from J, leaving 14 bases between. Germline V gene data show CDR1 as MNHEY and CDR2 as SMNVEV (reference sequence). This chain's CDR3 is CASSTGVGGPQHF. CDR3 nucleotides: TGTGCCAGCAGTACAGGTGTGGGGGGGCCCCAGCATTTT.

V and J are TRBV27 and TRBJ1-1; D gene ambiguous. Germline lookup yields CDR1 MNHEY and CDR2 SMNVEV (reference sequence). This CDR3 is 14 amino acids long. V lost 0 bases to trimming and J lost 1 base, with 6 bases between them. The CDR3 nucleotides read TGTGCCAGCAGTTTATCCTTTGGGAACACTGAAGCTTTCTTT. It encodes CASSLSFGNTEAFF.

In this sample, this clonotype is medium-sized. The chain couples TRBV19 to TRBJ2-3, with 8 positions matching TRBD1. The junction had 14 bases not matched to a gene; V was cut back by 3 bases and J by 6 bases. The CDR3 is 17 residues long. Germline CDR1 is LNHDA and CDR2 is SQIVND (reference sequence). Written as DNA, the CDR3 is TGTGCCAGTAGTATTCCAAGGACAGGGCAGAGCGTGGATACGCAGTATTTT. This codes for CASSIPRTGQSVDTQYF.

This clonotype is labeled as large. This chain links TRBV14 with TRBJ2-1; no firm D call. V was clipped by 4 bases and J by 1 base, with 2 bases between them. Germline assignment: CDR1 SGHDN and CDR2 FVKESK. The CDR3 extends over 12 amino acids. DNA for the CDR3: TGTGCCAGCAGCCGGTCCTACAATGAGCAGTTCTTC. This sequence encodes CASSRSYNEQFF.

This clonotype is labeled as large (0.1 to 1%). The chain carries TRBV27 and TRBJ2-3; no firm D call. Germline CDR1 is MNHEY and CDR2 is SMNVEV (reference sequence). V gave up 4 bases and J gave up 1 base, with 6 bases separating them. This CDR3 has 13 residues. This CDR3 reads CASSSPGTDTQYF. CDR3 nucleotide sequence: TGTGCCAGCAGTTCTCCCGGCACAGATACGCAGTATTTT.

By sample share, this clonotype is medium-sized. The chain joins TRBV29-1 to TRBJ2-3; D is ambiguous. The CDR3 has 13 amino acids. Germline-derived CDR1 and CDR2 are SQVTM and ANQGSEA. The germline V and J ends were trimmed by 1 base and 6 bases, with 11 bases remaining between them. The CDR3 region is CSVEAPYGDTQYF. DNA of the CDR3: TGCAGCGTTGAAGCCCCCTACGGGGATACGCAGTATTTT.

By sample fraction, this clonotype is medium-sized. The junction departs from the called germline gene at one end, perhaps through a read error. The chain has TRBV7-8 and TRBJ2-1, with 8 bases lining up with TRBD2. This CDR3 has 12 residues. Looked up from germline, CDR1 is SGHVS and CDR2 is FQNEAQ. The CDR3 spells CSGGGLHNEQFF. The CDR3 bases are TGCTCGGGCGGGGGGCTTCACAATGAGCAGTTCTTC.

This clonotype is large (0.1 to 1%) within its sample. V is TRBV27 and J is TRBJ1-2; D is undetermined. This CDR3 is 15 amino acids long. V gave up 4 bases and J gave up 7 bases, with 19 bases separating them. The germline gives CDR1 MNHEY, CDR2 SMNVEV (reference sequence). The CDR3 DNA reads TGTGCCAGCAGTTCCCCCGGGCCCCTTCTAAGTGGCTACACCTTC. Encoded protein: CASSSPGPLLSGYTF.

This clonotype is categorized as large. In DNA form, the CDR3 reads TGCAGCGTACCGGGACAGGACTTCAATGAGCAGTTCTTC. It translates to CSVPGQDFNEQFF. This chain joins TRBV29-1 and TRBJ2-1; TRBD1 agrees at 8 bases. The CDR3 extends over 13 amino acids. CDR1 and CDR2 from the germline V gene are SQVTM and ANQGSEA. V trimming: 6 bases; J trimming: 6 bases; junction bases outside the gene matches: 7.

This clonotype appeared a few times. The chain joins TRBV28 to TRBJ1-4; TRBD1 aligns across 8 bases. The CDR3 length is 14 residues. The J segment lost 6 bases and the V segment lost 5 bases, leaving 5 bases of the junction unmatched. Germline V CDR1 and CDR2: MDHEN, SYDVKM. The CDR3 loop is CASSQDREDEKLFF. Written as DNA, the CDR3 is TGTGCCAGCAGTCAGGACAGGGAAGATGAAAAACTGTTTTTT. Full variable domain (outside the CDR3, taken from reference TRBV28 and TRBJ1-4): DVKVTQSSRYLVKRTGEKVFLECVQDMDHENMFWYRQDPGLGLRLIYFSYDVKMKEKGDIPEGYSVSREKKERFSLILESASTNQTSMYLCASSQDREDEKLFFGSGTQLSVL.

Sample share makes this clonotype medium-sized. This may come from a read error, since a much larger clone is one base off. The chain is built from TRBV11-2 and TRBJ2-7, with TRBD1 as a possible D gene (5 bases). The V end was cut by 5 bases, the J end by 6 bases, with 17 bases between. CDR1 SGHAT and CDR2 FQNNGV come from the germline V gene. There are 14 residues in the CDR3. The CDR3 region has the DNA TGTGCCAGCAGCCACGCCCGGGCAGGGCGCGAGCAGTACTTC. Translating it yields CASSHARAGREQYF.

In its sample, this clonotype ranks as large. The chain has TRBV4-1 and TRBJ2-7; a possible D gene is TRBD1 (5 bases). The ends were cut back, 0 bases at V and 2 bases at J, with 8 bases in the middle. CDR3 length: 14 residues. CDR1 MGHRA and CDR2 YSYEKL come from the germline V gene. Here the CDR3 reads CASSQENRPYEQYF. In DNA, the CDR3 is TGCGCCAGCAGCCAAGAAAACAGGCCCTACGAGCAGTACTTC.

This clonotype is large. The gene calls are TRBV27 and TRBJ2-3; no definite D call. V was trimmed by 3 bases and J by 6 bases, leaving 7 bases between them. The CDR3 consists of 12 residues. The germline gives CDR1 MNHEY, CDR2 SMNVEV (reference sequence). DNA for the CDR3: TGTGCCAGCAGTTTTCGTCCTGATACGCAGTATTTT. As protein: CASSFRPDTQYF.